This entry describes one T cell receptor (beta chain). Antigen: not known. The entry originates in a study of radiation and T cells in renal cell carcinoma. The wider study: Nephrectomy followed 15 Gy stereotactic body radiation by 4 weeks. Study outcomes and limitations: From baseline, blood top tumor clonotypes peaked at 2 weeks post-radiation. Baseline intratumoral clonotype presence is unknown without pretreatment biopsies.

Time point noted: blood 2 weeks post-SBRT. As for treatment: 15 Gy SBRT to primary tumor, nephrectomy 4 weeks later. The assay was immunoSEQ multiplex PCR, and TCRdb's table has in-frame clones only and misses some. The sample consists of roughly 130,000 clones, 88% of them appearing once. The germline V gene encodes CDR1 GTSNPN and CDR2 SVGIG (reference sequence). This CDR3 region has 15 residues. The V segment lost 4 bases and the J segment 4 bases; nucleotides outside the gene matches: 11. The gene calls are TRBV30 and TRBJ2-5, with 8 bases aligning to TRBD2. This receptor was identified in a woman aged 65 to 85 with renal cell carcinoma. The sequenced sample was blood, obtained from a patient whose treatment included radiotherapy and nephrectomy. The CDR3 protein is CAWTRGSSGVETQYF. The DNA for the CDR3 is TGTGCCTGGACCAGAGGGAGTAGCGGGGTAGAGACCCAGTACTTC.